These T cell receptor beta chains were read from a single sample in a study of blood T cell repertoires in COVID-19. Sequencing used immunoSEQ multiplex PCR; TCRdb keeps in-frame clones, though not all of them. The sample records some 58,000 clones, roughly 92% being singletons. The sample was peripheral blood. Receptors were obtained from a man aged 45 to 65 with active COVID-19. Each CDR3 is given with its conserved first and last residue. D genes are given only for firm matches. Size is stated for part of the rows, as once, few or many counts, or as a class when the clone is expanded.

J,V,size,D,DNA,CDR3
TRBJ2-3,TRBV28,-,TRBD1,TGTGCCAGCAGTTCGGGACAGGGATCAGATACGCAGTATTTT,CASSSGQGSDTQYF
TRBJ2-1,TRBV10-3,-,TRBD2,TGTGCCATCGCTAGCGGGAGTTTTAATGAGCAGTTCTTC,CAIASGSFNEQFF
TRBJ2-1,TRBV5-1,-,TRBD2,TGCGCCAGCAGCTTGGGGACTAGCGGGAGTATGAGTGAGCAGTTCTTC,CASSLGTSGSMSEQFF
TRBJ2-7,TRBV15,few,TRBD1,TGTGCCACCAGCAGAGCCTCAGGGGGCTTCGGCGAGCAGTACTTC,CATSRASGGFGEQYF
TRBJ2-7,TRBV12-5,-,-,TGTGCTAGTGGTTTGGTGGTCTGGGGGGATGTCCAAAGCTCCTACGAGCAGTACTTC,CASGLVVWGDVQSSYEQYF
TRBJ2-1,TRBV23-1,-,-,TGCGCCAGCATCCTGCGATACAATGAGCAGTTCTTC,CASILRYNEQFF
TRBJ2-7,TRBV6-1,-,-,TGTGCCAGCAGTGAAGCGCAGGGGAGAGGGGACGAGCAGTACTTC,CASSEAQGRGDEQYF
TRBJ2-5,TRBV10-3,once,-,TGTGCCATCAGTGACCGACAGGGAGGCAACCAAGAGACCCAGTACTTC,CAISDRQGGNQETQYF
TRBJ1-1,TRBV29-1,-,-,TGCAGCGGCGTCCAGGACATTCAGCTGAACACTGAAGCTTTCTTT,CSGVQDIQLNTEAFF
TRBJ1-1,TRBV3-1/TRBV3-2,-,-,TGTGCCAGCAGCCAAGGTTCCGGGGTGGACACTGAAGCTTTCTTT,CASSQGSGVDTEAFF
TRBJ1-2,TRBV6-5,-,-,TGTGCCAGCAGGGGCAGCCGAAGCTACACCTTC,CASRGSRSYTF
TRBJ1-2,TRBV6-1,-,-,TGTGCCAGCAGTGAAAACACAGCTAACTATGGCTACACCTTC,CASSENTANYGYTF
TRBJ2-7,TRBV28,-,TRBD2,TGTGCCAGCAGTTCCCCCCTAGCGGGAGGGCACGAGCAGTACTTC,CASSSPLAGGHEQYF
TRBJ2-2,TRBV9,-,-,TGTGCCAGCAGCGTAGACGCGGGCGACCAAACCGGGGAGCTGTTTTTT,CASSVDAGDQTGELFF
TRBJ2-5,TRBV6-5,-,TRBD1,TGTGCCAGCAGGGTGGACAGGGGGAAGACCCAGTACTTC,CASRVDRGKTQYF
TRBJ2-7,TRBV19,-,TRBD1,TGTGCCAGTAGTCCAAGGACAGGGGGAACCTACGAGCAGTACTTC,CASSPRTGGTYEQYF
TRBJ2-3,TRBV28,-,-,TGTGCCAGCAGCATTCAGACAAATACGCAGTATTTT,CASSIQTNTQYF
TRBJ2-1,TRBV27,-,TRBD1,TGTGCCAGCACGGGGACAGCGGCAACCTCCTACAATGAGCAGTTCTTC,CASTGTAATSYNEQFF
TRBJ1-5,TRBV28,-,-,TGTGCCAGCACCCCCTCCGATCAGCCCCAGCATTTT,CASTPSDQPQHF
TRBJ2-3,TRBV9,-,TRBD2,TGTGCCAGCAGCGTAGGGACTAGCGGGTTCACAGATACGCAGTATTTT,CASSVGTSGFTDTQYF
TRBJ2-2,TRBV9,-,-,TGTGCCTCCAAAAGGCAGGGAATGGACACCGGGGAGCTGTTTTTT,CASKRQGMDTGELFF
TRBJ2-1,TRBV7-3,-,-,TGTGCCAGCAGCTTAATTCCCGGGAATGAGCAGTTCTTC,CASSLIPGNEQFF